This TCR beta chain stems from a study of technical replicates of blood from a handful of donors. Data came from immunoSEQ multiplex PCR; TCRdb stores just in-frame clones and leaves some out. The sample records fewer than 80,000 clones, approximately 89% being singletons. The CDR3 loop spans 17 amino acids. J gave up 3 bases and V 5 bases, and 12 bases lay outside the gene matches. Germline V gene sequence: CDR1 PRHDT, CDR2 FYEKMQ (reference sequence). The sample holds one count of this clone. Sequenced sample: PBMCs. The chain combines TRBV13 with TRBJ2-7, with TRBD2 identical over 11 bases. This clonotype was obtained from a human donor in good health. Some clones in this sample may be carry-over from other donors' samples. CDR3 DNA: TGTGCCAGCAGCCCCCTCCCCCTAGCGGGAGGAGACTACGAGCAGTACTTC. Amino acids: CASSPLPLAGGDYEQYF.